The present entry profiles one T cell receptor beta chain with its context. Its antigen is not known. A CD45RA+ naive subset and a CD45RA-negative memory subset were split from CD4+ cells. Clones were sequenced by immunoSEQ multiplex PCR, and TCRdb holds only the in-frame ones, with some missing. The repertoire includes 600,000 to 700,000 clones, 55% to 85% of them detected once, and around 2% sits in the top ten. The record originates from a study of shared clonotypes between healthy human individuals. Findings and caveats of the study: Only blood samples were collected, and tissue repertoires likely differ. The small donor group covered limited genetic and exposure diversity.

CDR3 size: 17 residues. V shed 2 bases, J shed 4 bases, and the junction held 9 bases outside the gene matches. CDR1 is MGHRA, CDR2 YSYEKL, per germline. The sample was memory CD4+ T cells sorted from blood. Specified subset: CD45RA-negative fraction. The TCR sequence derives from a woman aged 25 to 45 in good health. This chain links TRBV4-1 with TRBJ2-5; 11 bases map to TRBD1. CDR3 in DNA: TGCGCCAGCAGCCAACCTACTCGGGACAGGGGGTCAGAGACCCAGTACTTC. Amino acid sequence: CASSQPTRDRGSETQYF.